The source of this T cell receptor (beta chain) is a study of T cell changes during pregnancy in multiple sclerosis. Trimming removed 4 bases at V and 7 bases at J, with 15 bases between. Germline V gene sequence: CDR1 SGHDT, CDR2 YYEEEE. The CDR3 loop spans 15 amino acids. Method: immunoSEQ multiplex PCR; TCRdb's copy keeps in-frame clones and lacks some. The table includes 95,000 to 110,000 clones, approximately 90% detected once. The source is a female donor in good health, enrolled as a control in a pregnancy study. The J gene is TRBJ1-6, the V gene TRBV5-6, with a weak D call TRBD1 (5 bases). Sequenced material: peripheral blood, taken in the third trimester of pregnancy. The CDR3 here is CASSPIGGANSPLHF. DNA for the CDR3: TGTGCCAGCAGCCCAATCGGAGGGGCGAATTCACCCCTCCACTTT.